Listed below are T cell receptor beta chains from one sample, sequenced in a study of blood T cell repertoires in COVID-19. Using immunoSEQ multiplex PCR, the repertoire was profiled, and TCRdb retains in-frame clones only, with some absent. The sample yields 250,000 to 300,000 clones, approximately 85% seen once. The source material was peripheral blood. Every receptor here comes from a man aged 50 or older with active or convalescent COVID-19. CDR3s include the opening cysteine and the closing phenylalanine or tryptophan. The D gene is left open where the match is weak. The size of a clone is reported for some rows only, either as once, few or many, or as a class for expanded clones.

j_call d_call clone_size v_call cdr3_aa cdr3_nt
TRBJ2-1 - - TRBV7-2 CASSLSANEQFF TGTGCCAGCAGCTTATCAGCGAATGAGCAGTTCTTC
TRBJ2-1 TRBD2 few TRBV19 CASSRGLAPPNEQFF TGTGCCAGTAGTCGGGGACTAGCCCCCCCCAATGAGCAGTTCTTC
TRBJ2-1 - - TRBV5-5 CASSPGRGNYNEQFF TGTGCCAGCAGCCCCGGCCGGGGTAACTACAATGAGCAGTTCTTC
TRBJ2-7 - - TRBV7-9 CASTVVDFVNYEQYF TGTGCCAGCACCGTAGTGGACTTTGTTAACTACGAGCAGTACTTC
TRBJ2-1 TRBD2 - TRBV11-3 CASSLEGTSGYNEQFF TGTGCCAGCAGCTTAGAAGGGACTAGCGGCTACAATGAGCAGTTCTTC
TRBJ1-5 TRBD1 - TRBV18 CASSSYGTGEGQPQHF TGTGCCAGCTCATCTTACGGGACAGGGGAGGGTCAGCCCCAGCATTTT
TRBJ2-3 - once TRBV20-1 CSASGARGRTDTQYF TGCAGTGCTAGTGGGGCGCGGGGTCGCACAGATACGCAGTATTTT
TRBJ1-2 TRBD1 - TRBV29-1 CSVEGRTGDGANYGYTF TGCAGCGTTGAAGGAAGGACAGGGGACGGGGCTAACTATGGCTACACCTTC
TRBJ1-1 TRBD1 - TRBV28 CASSSYRGRVNTEAFF TGTGCCAGCAGTTCATACAGGGGACGGGTGAACACTGAAGCTTTCTTT
TRBJ2-3 TRBD2 - TRBV4-2 CASSQAGTSGTNTDTQYF TGTGCCAGCAGCCAAGCCGGGACTAGCGGGACCAACACAGATACGCAGTATTTT
TRBJ2-1 - - TRBV10-3 CAITNRVEDEQFF TGTGCCATCACAAACAGGGTAGAAGATGAGCAGTTCTTC
TRBJ1-5 - - TRBV7-9 CASSSSEGLNQPQHF TGTGCCAGCAGCTCTAGCGAGGGGCTGAATCAGCCCCAGCATTTT
TRBJ2-2 - few TRBV27 CASTQWPYAGTGELFF TGTGCCAGCACTCAGTGGCCATACGCAGGAACCGGGGAGCTGTTTTTT
TRBJ1-1 - - TRBV18 CASSPRIYSGDTEAFF TGTGCCAGCTCACCACGTATCTATTCAGGGGACACTGAAGCTTTCTTT
TRBJ1-5 TRBD1 - TRBV19 CASSMGVPQGARNQPQHF TGTGCCAGTAGTATGGGGGTTCCACAGGGGGCCCGTAATCAGCCCCAGCATTTT
TRBJ1-5 - few TRBV2 CASSGEQGAGNQPQHF TGTGCCAGCAGTGGGGAACAGGGAGCGGGCAATCAGCCCCAGCATTTT
TRBJ2-2 - - TRBV7-9 CASSLSWGGGELFF TGTGCCAGCAGCTTATCGTGGGGCGGCGGGGAGCTGTTTTTT
TRBJ1-2 - - TRBV15 CATRISPVDYGYTF TGTGCCACCAGGATTTCCCCGGTAGACTATGGCTACACCTTC
TRBJ2-5 - - TRBV4-3 CASSQDGAGSETQYF TGCGCCAGCAGCCAAGACGGGGCGGGGTCGGAGACCCAGTACTTC
TRBJ2-7 - - TRBV30 CAARGTYEQYF TGTGCCGCCCGGGGAACCTACGAGCAGTACTTC
TRBJ2-2 - - TRBV3-1/TRBV3-2 CASSQEGGENTGELFF TGTGCCAGCAGCCAAGAAGGGGGGGAAAACACCGGGGAGCTGTTTTTT
TRBJ2-1 TRBD1 - TRBV27 CASSLSATPGGQFF TGTGCCAGCAGTTTATCGGCCACTCCAGGGGGGCAGTTCTTC
TRBJ2-7 - few TRBV19 CASSPVGGEWDEQYF TGTGCCAGTAGCCCCGTTGGCGGGGAGTGGGACGAGCAGTACTTC
TRBJ2-2 - - TRBV18 CASSPIENTGELFF TGTGCCAGCTCACCGATAGAAAACACCGGGGAGCTGTTTTTT
TRBJ2-6 - - TRBV19 CASRSQGSGANVLTF TGTGCCAGCCGAAGTCAGGGATCTGGGGCCAACGTCCTGACTTTC
TRBJ1-2 - - TRBV7-9 CASSLQGHVGYTF TGTGCCAGCAGCCTCCAGGGACACGTTGGCTACACCTTC
TRBJ1-1 - once TRBV7-3 CASSLFGNTEAFF TGTGCCAGCAGCTTATTCGGGAACACTGAAGCTTTCTTT
TRBJ1-5 - - TRBV4-3 CASSHDGEQPQHF TGCGCCAGCAGCCATGATGGGGAGCAGCCCCAGCATTTT
TRBJ2-4 TRBD1 once TRBV14 CASSKGAGNIQYF TGTGCCAGCAGCAAGGGGGCGGGAAACATTCAGTACTTC
TRBJ2-1 TRBD2 - TRBV5-5 CASVAGSGSYNEQFF TGTGCCAGCGTTGCTGGTAGCGGGAGCTACAATGAGCAGTTCTTC
TRBJ2-1 - - TRBV27 CASSFLRDTEQFF TGTGCCAGCAGTTTCTTACGGGATACTGAGCAGTTCTTC
TRBJ1-5 - - TRBV5-4 CASSLGPGSGPQHF TGTGCCAGCAGCTTGGGCCCGGGTTCGGGGCCCCAGCATTTT
TRBJ2-7 TRBD2 few TRBV2 CASSAGLAGVHEQYF TGTGCCAGCAGTGCGGGACTAGCGGGAGTCCACGAGCAGTACTTC
TRBJ1-5 TRBD1 few TRBV4-3 CASSQERTGSNQPQHF TGCGCCAGCAGCCAAGAACGGACAGGGAGCAATCAGCCCCAGCATTTT
TRBJ2-2 TRBD2 - TRBV5-4 CASSSSGRYTGELFF TGTGCCAGCAGCTCCAGCGGGAGATACACCGGGGAGCTGTTTTTT
TRBJ1-1 - - TRBV5-1 CASSLGTSVGTEAFF TGCGCCAGCAGCTTGGGGACTTCCGTGGGCACTGAAGCTTTCTTT
TRBJ2-7 - - TRBV11-2 CASSLGPGGTYEQYF TGTGCCAGCAGCTTGGGGCCGGGCGGGACCTACGAGCAGTACTTC
TRBJ2-7 TRBD2 - TRBV30 CAWSVITSGTYEQYF TGTGCCTGGAGTGTAATAACTAGCGGGACCTACGAGCAGTACTTC
TRBJ2-5 - - TRBV9 CASSDQGETQYF TGTGCCAGCAGCGACCAGGGAGAGACCCAGTACTTC
TRBJ2-7 TRBD1 few TRBV6-1 CASSEDGTGGSYEQYF TGTGCCAGCAGTGAAGATGGGACAGGGGGCTCCTACGAGCAGTACTTC
TRBJ2-7 TRBD1 - TRBV5-3 CARSPGGTGGVEQYF TGTGCCAGAAGCCCGGGGGGGACAGGGGGCGTCGAGCAGTACTTC
TRBJ2-5 TRBD1 - TRBV10-2 CASRGSRGRDGETQYF TGCGCCAGCAGGGGAAGCAGGGGGCGGGATGGAGAGACCCAGTACTTC
TRBJ1-2 TRBD1 - TRBV5-1 CASSLAEGGRYGYTF TGCGCCAGCAGCTTGGCCGAAGGGGGCCGCTATGGCTACACCTTC
TRBJ2-3 - - TRBV5-1 CASSQTTSDTQYF TGCGCCAGCAGCCAGACTACTAGCGATACGCAGTATTTT
TRBJ1-5 TRBD1 - TRBV10-3 CAISERVTGGGVSNQPQHF TGTGCCATCAGTGAAAGGGTGACAGGGGGCGGTGTAAGCAATCAGCCCCAGCATTTT
TRBJ2-1 - - TRBV7-3 CASSLLRGNNEQFF TGTGCCAGCAGCTTACTGCGGGGAAACAATGAGCAGTTCTTC
TRBJ2-1 TRBD1 - TRBV27 CASPDRGSYNEQFF TGTGCCAGCCCGGACAGGGGCTCCTACAATGAGCAGTTCTTC
TRBJ2-5 - - TRBV30 CAWAPSTFGRSIEETQYF TGTGCCTGGGCCCCCTCAACTTTTGGGAGGTCAATCGAAGAGACCCAGTACTTC
TRBJ1-1 TRBD1 - TRBV5-4 CASSLGTGGITEAFF TGTGCCAGCAGCTTGGGGACAGGGGGGATCACTGAAGCTTTCTTT
TRBJ1-2 TRBD1 - TRBV19 CASRGTGGFYGYTF TGTGCCAGTAGGGGGACAGGGGGCTTCTATGGCTACACCTTC
TRBJ1-2 TRBD1 - TRBV12-5 CASVPTGGPYGYTF TGTGCTAGTGTCCCGACAGGGGGCCCGTATGGCTACACCTTC
TRBJ2-7 - - TRBV3-1/TRBV3-2 CASSQDSRAQYF TGTGCCAGCAGCCAAGATTCGCGGGCGCAGTACTTC